The clone carrying this T cell receptor (beta chain) was found many times. What it recognizes is unknown. Each CDR3 protein gets one entry after TCRdb re-called the 5' RACE reads with MiXCR. The sample lists some 70,000 distinct CDR3 sequences; roughly a tenth were seen once. The CDR3 has 14 amino acids. Trimming cost V 5 bases and J 7 bases; bases outside gene matches: 4. The germline gives CDR1 MNHEY, CDR2 SMNVEV (reference sequence). The data originate from a study of early T cells in non-severe SARS-CoV-2 infection. Notes on the study in general: Sequences matched to VDJdb favored anti-spike CD8 responses, while private and CD4 specificities were missed.

Sequencing input: whole blood. The chain carries TRBV27 and TRBJ2-7, with 14 bases that match TRBD2. This TCR was recovered from an adult who was a healthcare worker with PCR-confirmed SARS-CoV-2 infection or an uninfected control (not recorded which). This CDR3 is CASSRGLAGGEQYF. The CDR3, as DNA: TGTGCCAGCAGTCGCGGACTAGCGGGAGGAGAGCAGTACTTC.